This entry is about one T cell receptor beta chain. Which antigen it targets is not known. Within one base of it there is no much larger clone, and no base qualities were kept. Within the sample, other DNA sequences also encode this same CDR3. Healthy HIV-negative adults with no recently reported acute infections or vaccinations were included as donors. Every donor was a Caucasian adult living in Nashville, Tennessee, USA. In the unsorted samples, roughly 90 million PBMCs were counted, and genomic DNA was extracted using the QIAamp DNA Blood Mini kit. Blood was obtained by leukapheresis, after which PBMCs were separated by Ficoll-Histopaque density gradient centrifugation and cryopreserved in liquid nitrogen vapor phase. The data belong to a study of shared clonotypes between healthy human individuals (dated by TCRdb to the early 2020s). For the study in its entirety: Two women and a few men aged 18 to 49 years were included in the cohort. To estimate repertoire size and how much clonotypes are shared between individuals, the study performed deep sequencing of blood TCR repertoires from roughly five healthy adults. To increase sequencing depth and limit assay-specific biases, different laboratories used diverse techniques to prepare libraries and sequence TCR repertoires. Per donor, leukapheresis produced somewhere between about 0.94 and 10 billion PBMCs.

Using the deep immunoSEQ assay, multiplex PCR amplified TCR CDR3 regions from genomic DNA. Genomic DNA extracted from each cell subset was distributed evenly over all wells of several immunoSEQ 96-well plates, and each plate served as one replicate. For unsorted PBMC, around 310 ng of genomic DNA, equivalent to roughly 30,000 T cell genomes, went into each replicate PCR. Genomic DNA from unsorted PBMC was sequenced over ten immunoSEQ deep assay plates. The purified libraries were quantified using a Qubit 3.0 fluorometer, sized with a Bioanalyzer 2100, and then quantified again using the KAPA Library Quantification kit. Each immunoSEQ 96-well plate was sequenced on its own single-read 150-cycle Illumina NextSeq 550 flow cell. In the paper's pipeline: Because only junctional sequences without quality scores were contained in the immunoSEQ output, filtering matching that applied to full-length reads could not be performed. Sequences were annotated with PyIR, a Python wrapper for IgBLAST v1.9, using IMGT germline references to assign V/J genes and CDR3. Reads with weak V/J assignments (E-value above 1e-6), missing CDR3, stop codons, out-of-frame junctions, or ambiguous translated residues were removed. A V3J clonotype was defined by an identical inferred V gene, J gene, and CDR3 amino acid sequence. Percentage overlap between repertoires was calculated by dividing the number of shared unique clonotypes by the size of the smaller repertoire. Richness of each repertoire was evaluated using RTK rarefaction, the Chao1 estimator, and Recon v2.1 estimates of unobserved clonotypes. This is the immuneACCESS table as TCRdb keeps it, with only in-frame sequences that have V and J called. A part of the clones is gone; compared with another copy, unresolved V genes explain less than half, and the rest is unexplained. The DNA was the basis for D and trimming; V, J and clone size are from that table. The sample has some 530,000 clones on record, around 73% of them singletons. The top ten constitute more than 10% of the sample.

Taken from cysteine to phenylalanine, the CDR3 has 12 residues. The retained sequence is limited to the CDR3, 36 bases, with the frame set at the first base. Relative to germline, V is 0 bases shorter and J is 5 bases shorter, with 2 bases between their ends. Taken from the germline V gene, the CDR1 and CDR2 loops are SGDLS and YYNGEE. The study at large found these results: Based on pairwise subsampling, the degree of clonotype sharing among donors was expected to be affected by sequencing depth. The small number of donors limited the genetic and exposure-history diversity represented. Sampling was restricted to blood, and TCR repertoires in tissue are likely to differ from TCR repertoires in blood.

Here the chain combines TRBV9 and TRBJ2-2; too little of a D gene remains to name it. The sample taken for sequencing was PBMCs. This TCR was sampled from a woman aged 40 to 49 in good health. Some clones in this sample may be carry-over from other donors' samples. The bases read TGTGCCAGCAGCGTAGTGACCGGGGAGCTGTTTTTT. Its translation is CASSVVTGELFF.